This paragraph reports one T cell receptor (beta chain). No antigen is known for it. No base quality information exists; no much larger clone differs at one position. The data derive from a study of post-analysis software for immune sequencing data (dated by TCRdb to the mid-2010s). The study in broad terms: Relapsing-remitting, secondary progressive and progressive-relapsing multiple sclerosis were recorded as disease courses, and subtype annotation was lacking for some patients. The patient repertoires were compared against roughly 12 previously published healthy control repertoires obtained from donors aged 6 to 25 years. A subset of samples was prepared in parallel using single-end sample barcoding, then pooled and co-amplified after Illumina adapter ligation.

Here V drops 4 bases and J drops 6 bases, and the junction holds 4 bases not matched to any gene. The CDR3 covers 14 residues, taking in both the cysteine and the phenylalanine. CDR3 DNA only is kept here, 42 bases in frame from base 1. According to the germline V gene (reference sequence), CDR1 reads SGHKS and CDR2 reads YYEKEE. Libraries were made using PCR. TCRdb shows the sequencer as Illumina HiSeq 2500. To reduce PCR and sequencing biases, unique molecular identifiers were incorporated into the TCR beta cDNA libraries. Every 1 to 10 million input T cells yielded approximately 500,000 cDNA molecules, meaning each molecule approximated one T cell. Patient libraries were prepared and sequenced with the same protocol used for the earlier healthy control dataset. Samples belonging to the same batch were prepared together, multiplexed and sequenced on a shared HiSeq lane. The source study handled its data this way. Raw barcoded reads were processed with MIGEC, discarding single-read molecular identifier groups before consensus assembly and CDR3 extraction. VDJtools was used for post-analysis of the clonotype tables, with diversity normalized by down-sampling every dataset to the smallest sample size. Repertoire overlap clustering matched CDR3 amino acid but not nucleotide sequences to correct batch-related cross-sample contamination. Using fastp trimming at Q25 and MiXCR clonotype assembly, TCRdb reanalyzed the public sequencing data and kept in-frame beta chains. When rows share a CDR3 protein, they turn into one entry using the most common DNA and genes. The V and J calls were not made by the authors but by TCRdb's processing. A total of fewer than 900,000 distinct CDR3 sequences appear in this sample, 35% to 55% of them only once. Roughly 5.2% of the sample rests with the top ten.

General findings and caveats noted by the study authors: Normalized Chao1 diversity was significantly lower in multiple sclerosis patients than controls, suggesting substantial peripheral T-cell clonal expansion. The multiple sclerosis patient group was slightly younger than the control group. Strong co-clustering of samples prepared in the same batch was shown by direct clustering with F measure, prompting a batch-effect correction. Roughly 5 TRBV segments, including TRBV5-6, TRBV5-1 and TRBV20-1, were significantly more frequent in patients than controls.

TCR beta repertoires were profiled from peripheral blood of about a dozen young patients with multiple sclerosis to demonstrate the VDJtools post-analysis software. The multiple sclerosis patients were children and adolescents ranging in age from about 6 to 17 years. Source material: blood. The chain uses TRBV5-5 and TRBJ2-3, and 11 junction bases match TRBD2. This sequence originates from a girl between 10 and 17 years old with multiple sclerosis. CDR3 region: CASSILAGEDTQYF. The sequenced DNA is TGTGCCAGCAGCATACTAGCGGGAGAGGATACGCAGTATTTT.